This TCR beta chain was captured in a study of T-cell memory formation after mild COVID-19 (dated by TCRdb to the early 2020s). For context, the study as a whole: Most TCR sequence clusters were specific to one of the two donors. The cohort was made up of two young adult volunteers, one female and one male, who were previously healthy. In two donors, T-cell clones that expanded and contracted after mild COVID-19 were tracked by sequencing TCRalpha and TCRbeta repertoires over time. Here is what the overall study found, with its caveats: The study included only a couple of mild cases, and larger cohorts that include severe cases with pre-infection samples were judged to be necessary. Contracting CD4+ clones were found mainly in CM and EM memory subsets, while CD8+ clones were enriched in EMRA. SARS-CoV-2 specificity of the second-wave clones peaking on day 37 was not confirmed. Some responding clones were detected in pre-infection memory, which suggested that pre-existing cross-reactive memory T cells had joined the SARS-CoV-2 response. From day 15 to 85, contracting clones showed balanced CD4/CD8 phenotypes, whereas a second wave of clones that expanded from day 15 to 37 leaned towards CD4+.

TCRdb names Illumina NovaSeq 6000 as the instrument used. TCRalpha and TCRbeta cDNA libraries were built by 5'RACE with constant-segment primers, adding sample barcodes and unique molecular identifiers. Trizol reagent was used to extract RNA from every sample. Library amplification was performed in two PCR steps, and a second sample barcode and Illumina TruSeq adapters were introduced in the second step. Sequencing of the libraries was done on an Illumina NovaSeq, producing 2 x 150 bp paired-end reads. Per the source publication's procedure: With migec v1.2.7, reads were demultiplexed and then collapsed into UMI-guided consensus sequences. Using mixcr v2.1.11, UMI consensuses were aligned to TRA and TRB V and J templates and then assembled into clonotypes. A clonotype was counted as expanded or contracted only if both edgeR and NoisET called the change significant, with noise models trained on biological replicates. For edgeR calls, the cutoffs were a false discovery rate-adjusted p below 0.01 and a log2 fold-change threshold of 1. As an exploratory analysis of dynamics, PCA with hierarchical clustering was applied to max-normalized trajectories of the 1000 most abundant clonotypes. The CD4 or CD8 phenotype of responding clones was assigned using the separately sequenced CD4+ and CD8+ repertoires. The raw public data were reprocessed by TCRdb itself: fastp quality trimming at Q25, MiXCR clonotype calling, in-frame beta chains only. For every CDR3 protein sequence, its rows merge into one entry that carries the most common genes and DNA. TCRdb's processing, not the authors' own work, is the source of the V and J calls. The sample has about 130,000 distinct CDR3 sequences on record, roughly 6% of them singletons. The top ten constitute 2% to 2.5% of the sample.

This clonotype has only a few counts. No cognate antigen has been identified for it. Nothing much larger sits one base from this clone, and base qualities are not available. Trimming accounts for 1 base at V and 6 bases at J, while the number of junction bases matched to no gene is 5. As encoded in the germline V gene, CDR1 is KGHSH while CDR2 is LQKENI. Reading from cysteine to phenylalanine, the CDR3 counts 15 amino acids. The entry retains the CDR3 DNA only, 45 bases that are in frame from base 1. PBMCs were isolated by Ficoll-Paque density gradient centrifugation. Input material: PBMCs or a T cell subset sorted from them (not recorded which). This receptor chain uses TRBV18 and TRBJ2-1; a stretch of 8 junction bases matches TRBD2. The sequence was collected from an adult woman who had mild COVID-19 (a few samples of this study predate the infection). The sample titles of this study are shuffled in the database, so cell type and time point are left out; the donor was told from shared clones. The sequenced DNA: TGTGCCAGCTCACCACTAGGGACTAGAGGCAATGAGCAGTTCTTC. Its product reads: CASSPLGTRGNEQFF.